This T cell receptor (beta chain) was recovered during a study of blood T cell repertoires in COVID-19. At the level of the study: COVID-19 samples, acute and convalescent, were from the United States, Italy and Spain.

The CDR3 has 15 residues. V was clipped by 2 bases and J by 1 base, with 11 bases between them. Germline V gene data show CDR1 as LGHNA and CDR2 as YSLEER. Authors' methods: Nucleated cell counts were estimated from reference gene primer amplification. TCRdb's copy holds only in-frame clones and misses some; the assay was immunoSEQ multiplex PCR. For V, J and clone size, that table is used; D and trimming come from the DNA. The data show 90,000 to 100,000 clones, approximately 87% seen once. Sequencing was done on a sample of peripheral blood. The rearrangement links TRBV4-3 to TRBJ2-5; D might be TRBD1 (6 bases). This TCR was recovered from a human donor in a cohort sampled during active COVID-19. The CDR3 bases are TGCGCCAGCAGCCAAACTACAGGGATCCAAGAGACCCAGTACTTC. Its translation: CASSQTTGIQETQYF.